A single sample gave rise to the 5 T cell receptor beta chains below, sequenced in a study of blood T cell repertoires in COVID-19. Using immunoSEQ multiplex PCR, the repertoire was profiled, and TCRdb retains in-frame clones only, with some absent. The sample has 90,000 to 100,000 clones, around 80% seen once. The sequenced sample was peripheral blood. The source of these receptors is a man aged 65 to 79 with acute or convalescent COVID-19.

V is TRBV7-2 and J is TRBJ2-1, with 9 bases aligning to TRBD2. Germline V gives CDR1 SGHTA, CDR2 FQGNSA. The ends lost 1 base at V and 15 bases at J; junction bases unmatched: 10. The CDR3 consists of 14 residues. CDR3 coding DNA: TGTGCCAGCAGCTTAGTGGGACTAGCTGACCAGGGGTTCTTC. It encodes CASSLVGLADQGFF.

The chain has TRBV5-6 and TRBJ2-3; weak D call: TRBD2 (6 bases). The V and J ends lost 3 bases and 4 bases respectively, with 18 bases between them. Germline V lookup: CDR1 SGHDT, CDR2 YYEEEE. The CDR3 contains 16 residues. CDR3 sequence: CASSWWLAGRSDTQYF. In DNA form, the CDR3 reads TGTGCCAGCAGCTGGTGGCTAGCTGGGAGGTCAGATACGCAGTATTTT.

The CDR3 reads CASSPLAVYQETQYF. DNA of the CDR3: TGTGCCAGCAGTCCACTAGCGGTATACCAAGAGACCCAGTACTTC. The genes are TRBV27 and TRBJ2-5, with 8 bases that match TRBD2. Germline V CDR1 and CDR2: MNHEY, SMNVEV (reference sequence). The CDR3 is 15 residues long. The V gene end was trimmed by 5 bases and the J gene end by 0 bases; junction bases not matched to a gene: 5.

The rearrangement joins TRBV15 to TRBJ2-6, with a possible D match to TRBD2 (6 bases). The CDR3 length is 17 residues. Germline V gene data show CDR1 as LNHNV and CDR2 as YYDKDF (reference sequence). Trimming left V 1 base short and J 2 bases short, with 12 bases between. The CDR3 is CATSRATGLAGANVLTF. CDR3 bases: TGTGCCACCAGCAGAGCCACGGGACTGGCTGGGGCCAACGTCCTGACTTTC.

V is TRBV5-1 and J is TRBJ2-5; D unclear. Germline V gene sequence: CDR1 SGHRS, CDR2 YFSETQ. Trimming left V 1 base short and J 4 bases short, with 8 bases between. CDR3 length equals 13 residues. CDR3 residues: CASSLYGGETQYF. CDR3 coding DNA: TGCGCCAGCAGCTTGTACGGCGGAGAGACCCAGTACTTC.